A single sample is the source of the 20 T cell receptor beta chains below, sequenced in a study of Ad26.COV2.S vaccination and SARS-CoV-2 variants. Assay: immunoSEQ multiplex PCR; the TCRdb copy retains only in-frame clones and omits some. The table has about 350,000 clones, roughly 84% seen once. As for treatment: around 19 received Ad26.COV2.S at low or high dose, single or two shots; several received placebo; per-sample allocation not given. At day 63 after the first vaccine or placebo injection, samples were drawn. The sample was peripheral blood, taken in a trial of Ad26.COV2.S vaccine versus placebo. The receptors here all came from a person aged 18 to 65 who received the Ad26.COV2.S COVID-19 vaccine or a placebo.

The genes are TRBV18 and TRBJ2-5; 9 bases agree with TRBD2. The germline gives CDR1 KGHSH, CDR2 LQKENI. The CDR3 is 14 amino acids. Trimming at V came to 4 bases and at J to 5 bases, leaving 5 bases not matched to a gene. Here the CDR3 reads CASSRGGADETQYF. The CDR3 DNA is TGTGCCAGCTCACGCGGGGGGGCCGACGAGACCCAGTACTTC.

V and J are TRBV28 and TRBJ1-3; D is unresolved. This CDR3 region has 14 residues. V was trimmed by 3 bases and J by 4 bases, leaving 10 bases between them. The V gene's germline CDR1 is MDHEN and CDR2 SYDVKM. The CDR3 DNA reads as TGTGCCAGCAGTTTGATCAAATCAGGAAACACCATATATTTT. Amino acid sequence: CASSLIKSGNTIYF.

The gene calls are TRBV27 and TRBJ2-1; TRBD2 matches 11 bases. Germline-derived CDR1 and CDR2 are MNHEY and SMNVEV (reference sequence). The J segment lost 8 bases and the V segment lost 5 bases, leaving 11 bases of the junction unmatched. This CDR3 region has 16 residues. CDR3 protein: CASSTRTSGSVYEQFF. CDR3 nucleotides: TGTGCCAGCAGTACCAGAACTAGCGGGAGTGTCTATGAGCAGTTCTTC.

This clone was counted once. V gene TRBV7-2 combines with J gene TRBJ2-5; 10 bases align to TRBD2. In germline, CDR1 is SGHTA, CDR2 FQGNSA. Losses at the gene ends were 1 base for V and 5 bases for J; bases not matched to a gene: 4. The CDR3 has 15 residues. The CDR3: CASSLDSGGSETQYF. The CDR3 region has the DNA TGTGCCAGCAGCTTAGATAGCGGGGGGTCGGAGACCCAGTACTTC.

The chain joins TRBV4-1 to TRBJ1-2; 8 bases line up with TRBD1. Germline CDR1 MGHRA, CDR2 YSYEKL. The CDR3 is made up of 15 amino acids. The trim removed 3 bases at V and 7 bases at J, leaving 10 bases unmatched. In DNA, the CDR3 is TGCGCCAGCAGCCACAATGGACAGGGAACTATTGGCTACACCTTC. Translated: CASSHNGQGTIGYTF.

This clone was detected many times. The chain employs TRBV3-1 (or the pseudogene TRBV3-2) and TRBJ2-1, with 10 positions matching TRBD2. The V segment lost 4 bases and the J segment 4 bases; nucleotides outside the gene matches: 7. The germline V gene has CDR1 LGHDT and CDR2 YNNKEL (reference sequence). The CDR3 is made up of 16 amino acids. The CDR3 sequence: CASSLFTSGTYNEQFF. The CDR3 bases are TGTGCCAGCAGCCTTTTTACTAGCGGGACTTACAATGAGCAGTTCTTC.

This rearrangement joins TRBV19 to TRBJ2-5; no definite D call. The V and J ends lost 5 bases and 2 bases respectively, with 9 bases between them. Germline V gene data show CDR1 as LNHDA and CDR2 as SQIVND (reference sequence). CDR3 length: 13 amino acids. CDR3 nucleotides: TGTGCCAGTAGTGGGCCCCTTCAAGAGACCCAGTACTTC. Encoded protein: CASSGPLQETQYF. Using reference TRBV19 and TRBJ2-5 for the parts outside the CDR3, the full variable domain is DGGITQSPKYLFRKEGQNVTLSCEQNLNHDAMYWYRQDPGQGLRLIYYSQIVNDFQKGDIAEGYSVSREKKESFPLTVTSAQKNPTAFYLCASSGPLQETQYFGPGTRLLVL.

This clone was detected only once. J is TRBJ2-1 and V is TRBV7-2, with D tentatively TRBD2 (5 bases). This CDR3 is 15 amino acids long. Germline loops: CDR1 SGHTA, CDR2 FQGNSA. V was clipped by 2 bases and J by 9 bases, with 17 bases between them. CDR3 protein: CASSLNLGNRGEQFF. Here the CDR3 DNA reads TGTGCCAGCAGCTTAAATTTAGGCAATCGGGGTGAGCAGTTCTTC.

The chain is built from TRBV9 and TRBJ2-7, with 12 positions matching TRBD2. V trimming: 4 bases; J trimming: 0 bases; junction bases outside the gene matches: 14. CDR3 length: 19 residues. The germline CDR1 and CDR2 sequences are SGDLS and YYNGEE. The CDR3: CASSHIRALAGGSSYEQYF. The CDR3 region has the DNA TGTGCCAGCAGCCACATCAGGGCACTAGCGGGGGGAAGCTCCTACGAGCAGTACTTC.

The CDR3 reads CASSPRGQGNNEQFF. The DNA for the CDR3 is TGTGCCAGCTCACCGAGGGGACAGGGAAACAATGAGCAGTTCTTC. The gene calls are TRBV18 and TRBJ2-1; 9 positions agree with TRBD1. V lost 3 bases and J lost 5; bases outside the gene matches: 5. CDR3 length: 15 amino acids. Germline loops: CDR1 KGHSH, CDR2 LQKENI.

The chain recombines TRBV7-2 with TRBJ1-5, with D unresolved. V lost 2 bases and J 7 bases, leaving 9 bases between the germline ends. The CDR3 extends over 13 amino acids. Germline V gives CDR1 SGHTA, CDR2 FQGNSA. CDR3 nucleotide sequence: TGTGCCAGCAGCTTAACCGACGGACAGCCCCAGCATTTT. As protein: CASSLTDGQPQHF.

The chain couples TRBV5-1 to TRBJ1-3, with a weak D call TRBD1 (6 bases). The CDR3 has 15 amino acids. V was trimmed by 4 bases and J by 4 bases, leaving 15 bases between them. In germline, CDR1 is SGHRS, CDR2 YFSETQ. The CDR3 DNA sequence: TGCGCCAGCAGCGCTCAGGGGATCTCAGGAAACACCATATATTTT. Translated, it gives CASSAQGISGNTIYF.

The rearrangement joins TRBV7-8 to TRBJ2-3, with no clear D. V was trimmed by 1 base and J by 1 base, leaving 15 bases between them. From germline, CDR1 is SGHVS and CDR2 FQNEAQ. The CDR3 has 17 amino acids. For the CDR3, the DNA is TGTGCCAGCAGCTTAGTGGCCGGGCGTTGGGGCACAGATACGCAGTATTTT. Translation: CASSLVAGRWGTDTQYF.

This rearrangement joins TRBV11-2 to TRBJ2-2; TRBD2 matches at 10 bases. Trimming at V came to 5 bases and at J to 2 bases, leaving 5 bases not matched to a gene. CDR3 length: 16 residues. Germline V gene lookup returns CDR1 SGHAT and CDR2 FQNNGV. This CDR3 is CASSISGGFNTGELFF. Here the CDR3 DNA reads TGTGCCAGCAGCATTAGCGGGGGGTTCAACACCGGGGAGCTGTTTTTT.

This sequence joins TRBV5-4 and TRBJ1-1; D perhaps matches TRBD1 (6 bases). Between the trimmed V and J ends, which lost 1 base and 4 bases, there was a span of 11 bases. The CDR3 is 14 residues long. Germline V gives CDR1 SGHNT, CDR2 YYREEE (reference sequence). The CDR3 DNA is TGTGCCAGCAGCTTGCAGGGGCTGGGCACTGAAGCTTTCTTT. This codes for CASSLQGLGTEAFF.

V usage is TRBV7-8 and J usage is TRBJ2-5; D possibly uses TRBD1 or TRBD2 (6 bases each). V was pared by 0 bases and J by 0 bases, with 26 bases between. CDR1 is SGHVS and CDR2 is FQNEAQ in the germline V gene. This CDR3 has 21 residues. As DNA, the CDR3 is TGTGCCAGCAGCTTAGCGTTCATAGGGGGGAGGACTTGGCTATACCAAGAGACCCAGTACTTC. This codes for CASSLAFIGGRTWLYQETQYF. Together with reference TRBV7-8 and TRBJ2-5, the CDR3 gives the full variable domain: GAGVSQSPRYKVAKRGQDVALRCDPISGHVSLFWYQQALGQGPEFLTYFQNEAQLDKSGLPSDRFFAERPEGSVSTLKIQRTQQEDSAVYLCASSLAFIGGRTWLYQETQYFGPGTRLLVL.

The chain couples TRBV7-8 to TRBJ1-5; no reliable D call. There are 13 residues in the CDR3. V lost 1 base and J lost 5, with 6 bases in between. The V gene's germline CDR1 is SGHVS and CDR2 FQNEAQ. The CDR3 here is CASSLDRDQPQHF. CDR3 nucleotides: TGTGCCAGCAGCTTAGATAGGGATCAGCCCCAGCATTTT.

This clone was detected a few times. The rearrangement uses TRBV6-2 or TRBV6-3 and TRBJ1-2; D remains unclear. From germline, CDR1 is MNHEY and CDR2 SVGEGT. Trimming cost V 5 bases and J 4 bases, with 14 bases left between them. The CDR3 runs to 14 residues. The CDR3 loop is CASSNPEKVYGYTF. CDR3 coding DNA: TGTGCCAGCAGTAATCCCGAAAAGGTCTATGGCTACACCTTC.

V usage is TRBV3-1 (or the pseudogene TRBV3-2) and J usage is TRBJ2-5; D tentatively reads TRBD1 or TRBD2 (5 bases each). Germline V gives CDR1 LGHDT, CDR2 YNNKEL (reference sequence). Trimming took 6 bases from V and 5 from J, leaving 19 bases between them. The CDR3 runs to 15 residues. The CDR3 protein is CASRTTPGRGETQYF. DNA of the CDR3: TGTGCCAGCAGAACGACACCGGGACGAGGGGAGACCCAGTACTTC.

The rearrangement links TRBV21-1 to TRBJ2-7; no check of the table's D call, TRBD2, against the DNA was made. TRBV21-1 is flagged as a pseudogene. The CDR3 totals 14 residues. The CDR3 region is CASPRKLAGGEQYF. For the CDR3, the DNA is TGTGCCAGCCCAAGAAAACTAGCGGGAGGCGAGCAGTACTTC.